This T cell receptor beta chain emerged from a study of siplizumab effects on memory and regulatory T cells. There are 16 residues in the CDR3. Trimming left V 3 bases short and J 1 base short, with 15 bases between. Germline V lookup: CDR1 MNHNS, CDR2 SASEGT. To note about this clone: Its antigen is not identified.

The study, taken as a whole, reports: Alloreactive sequences traceable to unstimulated CD4+ memory cells declined significantly under siplizumab.

Assays covered around 10^5 TCR templates per sample. Sequencing used immunoSEQ multiplex PCR; TCRdb keeps in-frame clones, though not all of them. The data contain about 100,000 clones, around 92% of them singletons. The genes are TRBV6-1 and TRBJ2-5; a weak D match, TRBD1 (5 bases). Source material: CD4+ T cells sorted from blood. This TCR came from a human donor in good health. Some clones in this sample may be carry-over from other donors' samples. In DNA, the CDR3 is TGTGCCAGCAGTGAGGGGCCTACTGAATTCCAAGAGACCCAGTACTTC. Protein product: CASSEGPTEFQETQYF.